The source of this TCR beta chain is a study of technical replicates of blood from several donors (dated by TCRdb to 2015 to 2018). The germline V gene encodes CDR1 MGHRA and CDR2 YSYEKL. Compared with germline, V lacks 1 base and J lacks 3 bases; bases without a gene match: 20. The CDR3, from cysteine to phenylalanine, totals 20 residues. The retained sequence is limited to the CDR3, 60 bases, with the frame set at the first base. Library preparation employed the immunoSEQ multiplex PCR assay. TCRdb re-hosts the immuneACCESS table, in-frame sequences only. Its copies lack some clones; in the studies checked, an unresolved V gene accounts for under half of them, and the cause for the rest is not known. Counted in this sample were more than 60,000 clones; approximately 90% of them appeared once. The biggest ten clones account for more than 4.5% of the sample. A single count supports this clone. This clone's antigen is unknown. Base qualities are not at hand, and no much larger clone is one base apart.

This receptor was taken from a human donor in good health. Some clones in this sample may be carry-over from other donors' samples. The sequence joins TRBV4-1 to TRBJ2-7, with 8 junctional bases fitting TRBD2. Input material: PBMCs. The CDR3 has the sequence CASSQGSLLAARGGFYEQYF. The bases are TGCGCCAGCAGCCAAGGTAGTCTTCTAGCGGCACGGGGGGGTTTCTACGAGCAGTACTTC.